The 20 T cell receptor beta chains given below trace back to one sample, sequenced in a study of T cells in Graves' hyperthyroidism and ophthalmopathy. RNA transcripts were the template for amplifying TCR beta CDR3 regions. HTBI primers drove first-round RT-PCR of the TCR CDR3. A single record per CDR3 protein comes from TCRdb applying MiXCR to the multiplex PCR reads. This sample has 500,000 to 600,000 distinct CDR3 sequences, with roughly 21% found just once. Specimen: blood. The source is a man aged 35 to 55 with Graves' ophthalmopathy.

The rearrangement uses TRBV29-1 and TRBJ2-2; D gene ambiguous. V was clipped by 5 bases and J by 4 bases, with 5 bases between them. Germline V lookup: CDR1 SQVTM, CDR2 ANQGSEA. The CDR3 totals 11 residues. CDR3 protein: CSVRTTGELFF. The CDR3 coding sequence is TGCAGCGTTAGGACCACCGGGGAGCTGTTTTTT.

Only a few counts were recorded for this clonotype. This chain connects TRBV28 to TRBJ1-6, with D uncertain. There are 12 residues in the CDR3. The V gene's germline CDR1 is MDHEN and CDR2 SYDVKM. Trimming pared 5 bases from V and 8 bases from J, leaving 7 bases between. The DNA of the CDR3 is TGTGCCAGCAGTGAAGCCTATTCACCCCTCCACTTT. Translated: CASSEAYSPLHF.

The sample holds many counts of this clonotype. The rearrangement links TRBV7-9 to TRBJ1-3; weak D call: TRBD1 (5 bases). Germline CDR1 is SEHNR and CDR2 is FQNEAQ (reference sequence). With 8 bases removed from V and 0 bases from J, the gap between germline ends came to 14 bases. The CDR3 loop spans 15 amino acids. The DNA for the CDR3 is TGTGCCAGCCGCCCGGGACTAGACTCTGGAAACACCATATATTTT. Translating gives CASRPGLDSGNTIYF.

This clonotype appeared many times. This rearrangement joins TRBV6-1 to TRBJ2-1, with D tentatively TRBD1 (5 bases). V lost 6 bases and J lost 4, with 10 bases in between. The V gene's germline CDR1 is MNHNS and CDR2 SASEGT. The CDR3 length is 13 residues. Here the CDR3 reads CASSADNYNEQFF. Here the CDR3 DNA reads TGTGCCAGCAGCGCGGACAATTACAATGAGCAGTTCTTC.

The J gene is TRBJ1-2, the V gene TRBV4-1; D is uncertain. With 0 bases removed from V and 8 bases from J, the gap between germline ends came to 19 bases. Germline V CDR1 and CDR2: MGHRA, YSYEKL. CDR3 size: 16 residues. CDR3 coding DNA: TGCGCCAGCAGCCAAGATCCCGACTGGCGCATGGGGGGCTACACCTTC. Protein sequence: CASSQDPDWRMGGYTF.

This clonotype has a handful of counts. The chain links TRBV7-9 to TRBJ2-1; 7 positions agree with TRBD2. The V and J ends lost 5 bases and 3 bases, in that order; junction bases with no gene match: 4. Germline V gene data show CDR1 as SEHNR and CDR2 as FQNEAQ (reference sequence). The CDR3 has 14 amino acids. The CDR3 DNA reads as TGTGCCAGCAGCCCTAGCGGCGACTACAATGAGCAGTTCTTC. Amino acid sequence: CASSPSGDYNEQFF.

In this sample, this clonotype turned up many times. This chain joins TRBV12-3 or TRBV12-4 and TRBJ2-3, with TRBD2 identical over 10 bases. The CDR3 covers 17 residues. The V and J ends lost 7 bases and 2 bases, in that order; junction bases with no gene match: 12. The CDR3 bases are TGTGCCAGCAACCTTTATACCCTAGCGGGAGCCACAGATACGCAGTATTTT. Amino acids: CASNLYTLAGATDTQYF.

The chain is built from TRBV2 and TRBJ1-2; D possibly corresponds to TRBD1 (6 bases). Germline CDR1 reads SNHLY; CDR2 reads FYNNEI. V lost 3 bases and J lost 1, with 12 bases in between. CDR3 length equals 15 residues. The CDR3 bases are TGTGCCAGCAGTGAGATGGGCAGGGGTAACTATGGCTACACCTTC. Residues: CASSEMGRGNYGYTF.

Many counts were recorded for this clonotype. As DNA, the CDR3 is TGCGCCAGCACACAGAACACCGGGGAGCTGTTTTTT. Encoded protein: CASTQNTGELFF. The chain carries TRBV5-1 and TRBJ2-2; no reliable D call. Germline assignment: CDR1 SGHRS and CDR2 YFSETQ. The CDR3 runs to 12 residues. The V end was cut by 6 bases, the J end by 1 base, with 4 bases between.

This clonotype was found once. The rearrangement links TRBV19 to TRBJ2-1; 9 positions match TRBD2. Germline V CDR1 and CDR2: LNHDA, SQIVND (reference sequence). V lost 8 bases, J lost 7 bases, and 9 bases stayed unmatched. CDR3 length: 14 residues. The CDR3 DNA sequence: TGTGCCAGTCGGTCTAGCGGGATTTTGAATGAGCAGTTCTTC. The encoded protein is CASRSSGILNEQFF.

This clonotype was seen many times. The chain employs TRBV7-2 and TRBJ2-3; perhaps TRBD1 as D (6 bases). Germline V gene lookup returns CDR1 SGHTA and CDR2 FQGNSA. V lost 5 bases and J lost 2, with 20 bases in between. This CDR3 region has 17 residues. CDR3 protein: CASSPFGRTGNTDTQYF. CDR3 DNA sequence: TGTGCCAGCAGCCCTTTCGGGCGTACAGGGAACACAGATACGCAGTATTTT. Drawing the rest from reference TRBV7-2 and TRBJ2-3, the complete variable domain is GAGVSQSPSNKVTEKGKDVELRCDPISGHTALYWYRQSLGQGLEFLIYFQGNSAPDKSGLPSDRFSAERTGGSVSTLTIQRTQQEDSAVYLCASSPFGRTGNTDTQYFGPGTRLTVL.

This clonotype was counted ten times or more. Written as DNA, the CDR3 is TGCAGTGCCCAGGTGGACTGGAGACGAGGGGAGCTGTTTTTT. This gives the protein CSAQVDWRRGELFF. This rearrangement joins TRBV20-1 to TRBJ2-2; maybe TRBD2 (5 bases). The CDR3 spans 14 residues. The germline V and J ends were trimmed by 6 bases and 8 bases, with 19 bases remaining between them. The germline gives CDR1 DFQATT, CDR2 SNEGSKA (reference sequence).

This chain joins TRBV12-3 or TRBV12-4 and TRBJ2-1, with TRBD1 matching 9 bases. The CDR3 consists of 15 residues. Unmatched junction bases numbered 9, after V lost 6 bases and J lost 6 bases. The DNA of the CDR3 is TGTGCCAGCAGCCATACAGGGGGCCCGGTCAATGAGCAGTTCTTC. Translation gives CASSHTGGPVNEQFF.

This rearrangement joins TRBV2 to TRBJ2-7; D remains ambiguous. The V end lost 6 bases, the J end lost 7 bases, and 13 bases lay between the germline ends. CDR3 length: 12 residues. The germline V gene has CDR1 SNHLY and CDR2 FYNNEI. The CDR3 nucleotides read TGTGCCAGCAGCGCCGTGCCGAGGGAGCAGTACTTC. It yields the protein CASSAVPREQYF.

This clonotype was picked up a small number of times. The V call is TRBV11-2, the J call TRBJ2-3; possible D gene TRBD2, 6 bases. The germline gives CDR1 SGHAT, CDR2 FQNNGV. CDR3 length: 17 residues. V was clipped by 1 base and J by 1 base, with 15 bases between them. In DNA, the CDR3 is TGTGCCAGCAGCTTAGTGAGTGGCGGGGCCGGCACAGATACGCAGTATTTT. This sequence encodes CASSLVSGGAGTDTQYF.

This clonotype was seen ten or more times. The rearrangement joins TRBV7-3 to TRBJ2-7; D remains unclear. The CDR3 sequence is 13 residues long. V lost 4 bases, J lost 4 bases, and 11 bases lay in between. Germline V gene data show CDR1 as SGHTA and CDR2 as FQGTGA. CDR3 residues: CASSSDPRYEQYF. The CDR3 DNA reads TGTGCCAGCAGCTCCGACCCTAGGTACGAGCAGTACTTC. Full variable domain (remainder filled in from reference TRBV7-3 and TRBJ2-7): GAGVSQTPSNKVTEKGKYVELRCDPISGHTALYWYRQSLGQGPEFLIYFQGTGAADDSGLPNDRFFAVRPEGSVSTLKIQRTERGDSAVYLCASSSDPRYEQYFGPGTRLTVT.

This clonotype was counted a single time. This sequence joins TRBV29-1 and TRBJ1-2, with 7 bases lining up with TRBD1. Unmatched junction bases numbered 8, after V lost 2 bases and J lost 8 bases. The CDR3 totals 13 residues. CDR1 SQVTM and CDR2 ANQGSEA come from the germline V gene. Here the CDR3 DNA reads TGCAGCGTTGAAAATGGACAGGTCTGGGGCTACACCTTC. Residues: CSVENGQVWGYTF.

The chain uses TRBV28 and TRBJ2-2; unclear D gene. CDR1 is MDHEN and CDR2 is SYDVKM in the germline V gene. The CDR3 spans 16 residues. Trimming shortened V by 4 bases and J by 6 bases, and 18 bases separated the two germline ends. The CDR3 is CASSSPATRPAGELFF. In DNA form, the CDR3 reads TGTGCCAGCAGTTCCCCTGCGACACGGCCGGCCGGGGAGCTGTTTTTT.

This clonotype showed up just a few times. The J gene is TRBJ2-2, the V gene TRBV20-1; a possible D gene is TRBD2 (6 bases). Germline loops: CDR1 DFQATT, CDR2 SNEGSKA (reference sequence). Deletions cut 3 bases from V and 7 bases from J, with 12 bases between. This CDR3 is 13 amino acids long. This CDR3 is CSASWGLDGELFF. The CDR3 DNA follows: TGCAGTGCTAGCTGGGGACTTGACGGGGAGCTGTTTTTT.

This chain links TRBV5-1 with TRBJ1-1, with D possibly TRBD1 on 5 matching bases. This CDR3 has 15 amino acids. Trimming left V 0 bases short and J 0 bases short, with 9 bases between. The germline V gene has CDR1 SGHRS and CDR2 YFSETQ. The CDR3 nucleotides read TGCGCCAGCAGCTTGGTTGGGGCCTTGAACACTGAAGCTTTCTTT. It specifies CASSLVGALNTEAFF.